The rows below give T cell receptor beta chains drawn from one sample of a study of cytomegalovirus exposure and HLA in healthy donors. Profiling relied on immunoSEQ multiplex PCR, and the TCRdb table lists in-frame clones only, not all of them. The data show 130,000 to 150,000 clones, around 80% seen once. Sequencing was performed on PBMCs. Source of these receptors: a female donor in good health and CMV-seronegative. CDR3s include the opening cysteine and the closing phenylalanine or tryptophan. D genes are given only for firm matches. Expanded clones get a size class; other rows say once, few or many, or leave the size out.

size | J | V | D | CDR3 | DNA
- | TRBJ2-1 | TRBV5-1 | - | CASSPHSNEQFF | TGCGCCAGCAGCCCACACAGCAATGAGCAGTTCTTC
- | TRBJ1-4 | TRBV9 | - | CASSVGPSTNEKLFF | TGTGCCAGCAGCGTAGGTCCATCAACTAATGAAAAACTGTTTTTT
- | TRBJ1-2 | TRBV28 | - | CASSPTGWQTYGYTF | TGTGCCAGCAGTCCCACCGGGTGGCAGACCTATGGCTACACCTTC
- | TRBJ1-1 | TRBV19 | - | CASRNRLQGAEAFF | TGTGCCAGTAGGAACAGATTACAGGGAGCCGAAGCTTTCTTT
- | TRBJ2-7 | TRBV6-1 | - | CASSEVAKNTLGQYF | TGTGCCAGCAGTGAAGTAGCCAAAAACACCTTGGGTCAGTACTTC
- | TRBJ2-1 | TRBV7-9 | TRBD2 | CASSWSGGRSYNEQFF | TGTGCCAGCAGCTGGAGCGGGGGCCGCTCCTACAATGAGCAGTTCTTC
- | TRBJ2-3 | TRBV7-9 | TRBD2 | CASSSRLAGIFDTQYF | TGTGCCAGCAGCTCAAGACTAGCGGGAATCTTCGATACGCAGTATTTT
once | TRBJ1-4 | TRBV9 | - | CASSVSVSTNEKLFF | TGTGCCAGCAGCGTATCGGTTTCAACTAATGAAAAACTGTTTTTT
- | TRBJ1-4 | TRBV7-9 | - | CASSLGQSTNEKLFF | TGTGCCAGCAGCTTAGGACAGTCAACTAATGAAAAACTGTTTTTT
- | TRBJ2-2 | TRBV15 | - | CATSRDYQAANTGELFF | TGTGCCACCAGCAGAGATTACCAGGCTGCGAACACCGGGGAGCTGTTTTTT
- | TRBJ1-3 | TRBV5-6 | - | CASSLTGWGNTIYF | TGTGCCAGCAGCTTGACAGGGTGGGGAAACACCATATATTTT
- | TRBJ1-1 | TRBV6-1 | TRBD1 | CASRPTGGVLEAFF | TGTGCCAGCAGACCCACAGGGGGTGTGCTTGAAGCTTTCTTT
- | TRBJ2-5 | TRBV25-1 | TRBD2 | CASSFASGSYETQYF | TGTGCCAGCAGTTTTGCTAGCGGGAGTTATGAGACCCAGTACTTC
- | TRBJ1-4 | TRBV4-1 | TRBD1 | CASSQFPRGKGTNEKLFF | TGCGCCAGCAGCCAGTTCCCCAGGGGGAAAGGAACTAATGAAAAACTGTTTTTT
- | TRBJ1-2 | TRBV30 | - | CAWYGLNYGYTF | TGTGCCTGGTACGGACTTAACTATGGCTACACCTTC
- | TRBJ2-1 | TRBV5-1 | - | CASSLAAAGSYNEQFF | TGCGCCAGCAGCTTGGCGGCGGCGGGCTCCTACAATGAGCAGTTCTTC
- | TRBJ1-1 | TRBV25-1 | TRBD1 | CASSELTGVGNTEAFF | TGTGCCAGCAGTGAACTGACAGGGGTAGGGAACACTGAAGCTTTCTTT
few | TRBJ1-4 | TRBV10-3 | - | CAISELNEKLFF | TGTGCCATCAGTGAGTTAAATGAAAAACTGTTTTTT
few | TRBJ1-1 | TRBV6-5 | TRBD1 | CASRRRGGADTEAFF | TGTGCCAGCAGGCGCAGAGGGGGCGCGGACACTGAAGCTTTCTTT
few | TRBJ1-2 | TRBV10-3 | - | CAISDRGTNYGYTF | TGTGCCATCAGTGACAGGGGTACTAACTATGGCTACACCTTC
- | TRBJ2-2 | TRBV29-1 | - | CSGATDANTGELFF | TGCAGCGGAGCGACAGACGCGAACACCGGGGAGCTGTTTTTT
- | TRBJ1-1 | TRBV5-6 | TRBD1 | CASSVGQLNTEAFF | TGTGCCAGCAGCGTGGGACAGCTGAACACTGAAGCTTTCTTT
- | TRBJ1-6 | TRBV25-1 | TRBD1 | CASSRTGDPPLHF | TGTGCCAGCAGCCGGACAGGGGATCCACCCCTCCACTTT
- | TRBJ2-7 | TRBV23-1 | - | CASSRRRRDYEQYF | TGCGCCAGCAGTCGAAGGCGGAGAGACTACGAGCAGTACTTC
- | TRBJ2-7 | TRBV19 | - | CASSPRTLTASYEQYF | TGTGCCAGTAGTCCTCGCACCCTGACAGCCTCCTACGAGCAGTACTTC
- | TRBJ2-2 | TRBV30 | - | CAWSPTRQGNTGELFF | TGTGCCTGGAGTCCGACTAGACAGGGGAACACCGGGGAGCTGTTTTTT
once | TRBJ2-2 | TRBV30 | - | CAWSSFVELFF | TGTGCCTGGAGTAGCTTTGTTGAGCTGTTTTTT
few | TRBJ2-7 | TRBV5-5 | TRBD1 | CASSSRDSSYEQYF | TGTGCCAGCAGCTCCCGGGACAGCTCCTACGAGCAGTACTTC
- | TRBJ2-7 | TRBV15 | - | CATSRDPEDEQYF | TGTGCCACCAGCAGAGACCCCGAGGACGAGCAGTACTTC
few | TRBJ1-1 | TRBV6-1 | - | CASSEAGGALNTEAFF | TGTGCCAGCAGTGAAGCTGGGGGGGCCTTGAACACTGAAGCTTTCTTT
- | TRBJ2-7 | TRBV21-1 | - | CASSSRGEQYF | TGTGCCAGCAGCAGCCGGGGCGAGCAGTACTTC
- | TRBJ2-7 | TRBV5-6 | - | CASSFYTNYEQYF | TGTGCCAGCAGCTTTTATACAAACTACGAGCAGTACTTC
- | TRBJ2-7 | TRBV2 | TRBD1 | CASSMDRGLPYEQYF | TGTGCCAGCAGCATGGACAGGGGGTTACCCTACGAGCAGTACTTC
- | TRBJ1-2 | TRBV5-1 | - | CASSLDGGVNYGYTF | TGCGCCAGCAGCTTGGACGGGGGGGTTAACTATGGCTACACCTTC
- | TRBJ2-7 | TRBV7-9 | TRBD2 | CASSLASAGAGEQYF | TGTGCCAGCAGCTTAGCGTCGGCGGGAGCGGGAGAGCAGTACTTC
- | TRBJ1-2 | TRBV18 | TRBD1 | CASSLQGAGTGYTF | TGTGCCAGCTCACTACAGGGGGCGGGAACTGGCTACACCTTC
- | TRBJ1-2 | TRBV27 | TRBD1 | CASSLSRQGAGYGYTF | TGTGCCAGCAGTCTATCGCGACAGGGGGCGGGCTATGGCTACACCTTC
- | TRBJ2-1 | TRBV10-3 | TRBD2 | CAISERASGGGEAEQFF | TGTGCCATCAGTGAACGGGCTAGCGGGGGCGGGGAGGCTGAGCAGTTCTTC
- | TRBJ1-1 | TRBV9 | - | CASSVAQLNTEAFF | TGTGCCAGCAGCGTAGCCCAGTTGAACACTGAAGCTTTCTTT
- | TRBJ1-6 | TRBV5-6 | - | CASSLRLQNSPLHF | TGTGCCAGCAGCTTACGTTTACAAAATTCACCCCTCCACTTT
- | TRBJ2-1 | TRBV5-1 | - | CASTIGGADYNEQFF | TGCGCCAGCACTATAGGAGGGGCTGATTACAATGAGCAGTTCTTC
- | TRBJ2-2 | TRBV5-1 | TRBD1 | CASGGTGITGELFF | TGCGCCAGCGGCGGGACAGGGATTACCGGGGAGCTGTTTTTT
- | TRBJ2-7 | TRBV6-1 | TRBD2 | CASAGLADYEQYF | TGTGCCAGCGCGGGACTAGCGGATTACGAGCAGTACTTC
- | TRBJ2-2 | TRBV7-9 | TRBD1 | CASSFDRVTGELFF | TGTGCCAGCAGCTTCGACAGGGTCACCGGGGAGCTGTTTTTT
- | TRBJ1-1 | TRBV18 | TRBD1 | CASSPRHQGARGTEAFF | TGTGCCAGCTCACCACGTCATCAGGGGGCGAGGGGCACTGAAGCTTTCTTT
- | TRBJ2-7 | TRBV27 | - | CASSMGREQYF | TGTGCCAGCAGTATGGGGCGCGAGCAGTACTTC
- | TRBJ2-1 | TRBV2 | TRBD1 | CASSIGQGSYNEQFF | TGTGCCAGCAGCATAGGACAGGGGTCTTACAATGAGCAGTTCTTC
- | TRBJ2-7 | TRBV29-1 | TRBD2 | CSAAVAGGAGHEQYF | TGCAGCGCTGCAGTAGCGGGGGGGGCCGGGCACGAGCAGTACTTC
once | TRBJ2-1 | TRBV27 | TRBD2 | CASRGTGLHSNEQFF | TGTGCCAGCAGAGGGACGGGACTACATTCCAATGAGCAGTTCTTC
- | TRBJ1-6 | TRBV7-9 | TRBD1 | CASKDRGPPDNSPLHF | TGTGCCAGCAAGGACAGGGGGCCTCCCGATAATTCACCCCTCCACTTT
few | TRBJ1-1 | TRBV28 | - | CASSLKGLAFF | TGTGCCAGCAGTTTAAAGGGGCTGGCTTTCTTT
- | TRBJ2-3 | TRBV28 | TRBD2 | CASSQTAGTSGADTQYF | TGTGCCAGCAGTCAAACGGCCGGGACTAGCGGGGCAGATACGCAGTATTTT
- | TRBJ2-1 | TRBV5-6 | - | CASSPLWAEANEQFF | TGTGCCAGCAGCCCCCTCTGGGCGGAGGCGAATGAGCAGTTCTTC
- | TRBJ2-7 | TRBV27 | - | CASSFGQSYEQYF | TGTGCCAGCAGTTTTGGACAGTCCTACGAGCAGTACTTC
few | TRBJ2-6 | TRBV7-9 | - | CASSRDFAGANVLTF | TGTGCCAGCAGCCGGGACTTCGCTGGGGCCAACGTCCTGACTTTC
few | TRBJ1-1 | TRBV4-3 | - | CASSQDALRTNTEAFF | TGCGCCAGCAGCCAAGATGCCCTCCGGACTAACACTGAAGCTTTCTTT
- | TRBJ2-1 | TRBV10-2 | TRBD1 | CASSEWDRGAGNEQFF | TGCGCCAGCAGTGAGTGGGACAGGGGGGCAGGGAATGAGCAGTTCTTC
- | TRBJ1-1 | TRBV7-9 | - | CASSNRVSNTEAFF | TGTGCCAGCAGCAACCGGGTGTCGAACACTGAAGCTTTCTTT
- | TRBJ2-3 | TRBV11-2 | - | CASSLWGRREDTQYF | TGTGCCAGCAGCTTATGGGGGCGTCGAGAAGATACGCAGTATTTT
- | TRBJ1-6 | TRBV7-2 | TRBD1 | CASRSVGGNSPLHF | TGTGCCAGCAGGAGCGTAGGGGGCAATTCACCCCTCCACTTT